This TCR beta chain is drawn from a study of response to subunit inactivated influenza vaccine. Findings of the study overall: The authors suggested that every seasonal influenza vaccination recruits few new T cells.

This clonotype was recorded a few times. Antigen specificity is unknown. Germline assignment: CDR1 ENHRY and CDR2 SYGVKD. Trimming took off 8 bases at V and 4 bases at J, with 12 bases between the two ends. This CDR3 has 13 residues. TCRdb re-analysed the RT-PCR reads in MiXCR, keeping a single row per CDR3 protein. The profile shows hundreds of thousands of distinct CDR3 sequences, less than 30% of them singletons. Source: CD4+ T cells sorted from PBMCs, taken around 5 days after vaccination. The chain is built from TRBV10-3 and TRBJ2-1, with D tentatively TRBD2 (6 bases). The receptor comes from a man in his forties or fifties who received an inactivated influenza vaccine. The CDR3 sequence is CAIGLAEYNEQFF. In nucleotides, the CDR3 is TGTGCCATCGGGTTAGCGGAATACAATGAGCAGTTCTTC.